This T cell receptor (beta chain) was sequenced during a study of Graves' ophthalmopathy and Graves' hyperthyroidism. General observations from the study: Blood also harbored most expanded thyroid clonotypes above 0.001 frequency.

This clonotype has just one count. Antigen: not known. Exclusion covered patients with other autoimmune diseases or uncontrolled infections (as well as pregnancy or lactation). Clinical symptoms, serum thyroxine, TRAb, thyroid ultrasound and orbital computed tomography were relied on for diagnosis. PBMCs were isolated by Ficoll-Paque density gradient centrifugation, using approximately 10 ml of fresh peripheral blood as the starting material. The germline gives CDR1 MDHEN, CDR2 SYDVKM. The CDR3 loop spans 16 amino acids. Trimming removed 2 bases from V and 5 bases from J, with 18 bases in between. The sequenced template was RNA, covering the TCR beta CDR3 region. A first-round RT-PCR used HTBI primers, followed by a second-round multiplex PCR. TCRdb analysed the multiplex PCR reads with MiXCR anew, one entry per CDR3 protein. The table lists about 400,000 distinct CDR3 sequences, 18% of them singletons.

The J gene is TRBJ2-5, the V gene TRBV28, with D possibly TRBD1 on 6 matching bases. The clonotype was recovered from a woman between 18 and 29 years old with Graves' ophthalmopathy. The sequenced sample was peripheral blood. CDR3 protein: CASSLTDRRLLETQYF. The DNA for the CDR3 is TGTGCCAGCAGTTTAACCGACAGGAGGTTGCTTGAGACCCAGTACTTC. The variable domain in full, completed from reference TRBV28 and TRBJ2-5, reads DVKVTQSSRYLVKRTGEKVFLECVQDMDHENMFWYRQDPGLGLRLIYFSYDVKMKEKGDIPEGYSVSREKKERFSLILESASTNQTSMYLCASSLTDRRLLETQYFGPGTRLLVL.